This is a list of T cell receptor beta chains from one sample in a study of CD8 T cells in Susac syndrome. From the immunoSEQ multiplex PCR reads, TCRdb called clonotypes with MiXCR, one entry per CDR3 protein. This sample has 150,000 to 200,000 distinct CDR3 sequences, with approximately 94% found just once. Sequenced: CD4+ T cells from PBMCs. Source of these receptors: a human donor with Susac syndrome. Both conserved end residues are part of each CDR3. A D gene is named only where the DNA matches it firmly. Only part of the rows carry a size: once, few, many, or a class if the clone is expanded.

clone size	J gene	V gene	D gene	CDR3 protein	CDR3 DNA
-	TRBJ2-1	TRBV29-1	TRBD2	CSVGKGRGRGLAVQFF	TGCAGCGTCGGGAAGGGGCGGGGGAGAGGACTAGCTGTGCAGTTCTTC
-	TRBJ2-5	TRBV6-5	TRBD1	CASSTRGLGTQYF	TGTGCCAGCAGCACCAGGGGGTTGGGGACCCAGTACTTC
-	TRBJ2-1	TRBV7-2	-	CASGQNEQFF	TGTGCCAGCGGACAGAATGAGCAGTTCTTC
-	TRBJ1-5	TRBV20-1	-	CSARGGSSNQPQHF	TGCAGTGCTCGGGGGGGTTCGAGCAATCAGCCCCAGCATTTT
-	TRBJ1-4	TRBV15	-	CATSRDGPEKLFF	TGTGCCACCAGCAGAGATGGTCCTGAAAAACTGTTTTTT
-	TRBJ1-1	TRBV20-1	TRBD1	CSARAGTAMNTEAFF	TGCAGTGCTAGAGCCGGGACAGCGATGAACACTGAAGCTTTCTTT
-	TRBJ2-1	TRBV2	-	CASSKTGPTYNEQFF	TGTGCCAGCAGTAAGACAGGACCCACCTACAATGAGCAGTTCTTC
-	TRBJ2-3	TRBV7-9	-	CASSLGAAGKADTQYF	TGTGCCAGCAGCTTAGGAGCCGCCGGCAAGGCAGATACGCAGTATTTT
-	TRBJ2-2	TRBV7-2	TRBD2	CASTFGGAGTGELFF	TGTGCCAGCACATTCGGGGGGGCAGGGACCGGGGAGCTGTTTTTT
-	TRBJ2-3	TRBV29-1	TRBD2	CSVQRGSTDTQYF	TGCAGCGTTCAGCGGGGGAGCACAGATACGCAGTATTTT
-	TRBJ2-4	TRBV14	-	CASSPGLKNIQYF	TGTGCCAGCAGCCCGGGCCTCAAAAACATTCAGTACTTC
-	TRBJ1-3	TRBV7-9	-	CASSLSDTIYF	TGTGCCAGCAGCCTCTCGGACACCATATATTTT
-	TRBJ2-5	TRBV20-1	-	CSARVQKETQYF	TGCAGTGCTAGAGTCCAGAAAGAGACCCAGTACTTC
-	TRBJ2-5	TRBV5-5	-	CASSLEGSQGTQYF	TGTGCCAGCAGCTTGGAAGGGTCCCAGGGGACCCAGTACTTC
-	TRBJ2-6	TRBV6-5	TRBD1	CASSYHMGQGANGANVLTF	TGTGCCAGCAGTTACCACATGGGACAGGGGGCAAATGGGGCCAACGTCCTGACTTTC
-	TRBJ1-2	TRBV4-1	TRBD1	CASSQAPGQGSPNYGYTF	TGCGCCAGCAGCCAGGCCCCGGGACAGGGGTCCCCTAACTATGGCTACACCTTC
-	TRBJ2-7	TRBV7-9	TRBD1	CASSPGDRGTGGEQYF	TGTGCCAGCAGCCCCGGCGATCGCGGGACAGGGGGCGAGCAGTACTTC
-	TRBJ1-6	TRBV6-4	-	CASRPQATYNSPLHF	TGTGCCAGCAGACCACAGGCAACCTATAATTCACCCCTCCACTTT
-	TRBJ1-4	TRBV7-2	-	CASRQYEKLFF	TGTGCCAGCCGACAGTATGAAAAACTGTTTTTT
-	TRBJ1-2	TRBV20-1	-	CSASPGAEDGYTF	TGCAGTGCTAGTCCGGGGGCGGAGGATGGCTACACCTTC
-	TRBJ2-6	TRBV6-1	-	CASSRGSGANVLTF	TGTGCCAGCAGCAGGGGAAGTGGGGCCAACGTCCTGACTTTC
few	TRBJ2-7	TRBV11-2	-	CASLPDSSYEQYF	TGTGCCAGTTTACCTGACAGTTCCTACGAGCAGTACTTC
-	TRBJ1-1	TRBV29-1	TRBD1	CSSLGTGKGTEAFF	TGCAGCTCCTTAGGGACAGGGAAAGGCACTGAAGCTTTCTTT
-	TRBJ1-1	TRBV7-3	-	CASSWQRGGEAFF	TGTGCCAGCAGCTGGCAGCGGGGGGGTGAAGCTTTCTTT
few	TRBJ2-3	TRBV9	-	CASSVGPPDTQYF	TGTGCCAGCAGCGTTGGGCCTCCAGATACGCAGTATTTT
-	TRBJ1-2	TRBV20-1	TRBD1	CSASAGGRSYGYTF	TGCAGCGCTTCGGCAGGGGGGAGAAGCTATGGCTACACCTTC
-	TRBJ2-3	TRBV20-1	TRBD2	CSATGTSGGLADTQYF	TGCAGTGCTACCGGGACTAGCGGGGGGTTGGCAGATACGCAGTATTTT
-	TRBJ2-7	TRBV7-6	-	CASSRQLSYSYEQYF	TGTGCCAGCAGCCGACAGCTATCATACTCCTACGAGCAGTACTTC
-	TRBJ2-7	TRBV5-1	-	CASSLGSAGNEQYF	TGCGCCAGCAGCTTGGGGTCGGCGGGAAACGAGCAGTACTTC
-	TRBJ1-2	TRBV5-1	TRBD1	CASSPGQVDHYGYTF	TGCGCCAGCAGCCCCGGACAGGTGGATCACTATGGCTACACCTTC
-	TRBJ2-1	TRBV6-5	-	CASSPAQVPNEQFF	TGTGCCAGCAGTCCAGCCCAAGTCCCCAATGAGCAGTTCTTC
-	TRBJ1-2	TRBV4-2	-	CASSQDLGNYGYTF	TGTGCCAGCAGCCAAGACTTGGGTAACTATGGCTACACCTTC
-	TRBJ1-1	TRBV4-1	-	CASSQVTGNTEAFF	TGCGCCAGCAGCCAAGTTACAGGGAACACTGAAGCTTTCTTT
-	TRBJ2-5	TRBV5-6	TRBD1	CASSAMTGGETQYF	TGTGCCAGCAGCGCGATGACAGGGGGAGAGACCCAGTACTTC
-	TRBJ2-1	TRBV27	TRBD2	CASRTPAGSYNEQFF	TGTGCCAGCCGAACCCCAGCGGGGTCCTACAATGAGCAGTTCTTC
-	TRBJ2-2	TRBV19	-	CASSGRRNTGELFF	TGTGCCAGTAGTGGGAGGAGGAACACCGGGGAGCTGTTTTTT
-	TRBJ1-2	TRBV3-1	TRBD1	CASSQTGEGYTF	TGTGCCAGCAGCCAGACAGGGGAAGGCTACACCTTC
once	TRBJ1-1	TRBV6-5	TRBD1	CATIAGGKGTEAFF	TGTGCTACCATTGCAGGGGGAAAGGGGACTGAAGCTTTCTTT
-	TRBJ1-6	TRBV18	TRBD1	CASSPGTGDNSPLHF	TGTGCCAGCTCACCTGGGACAGGGGATAATTCACCCCTCCACTTT
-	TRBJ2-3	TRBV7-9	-	CASSLGPNNPDTQYF	TGTGCCAGCAGCTTAGGGCCTAACAACCCAGATACGCAGTATTTT
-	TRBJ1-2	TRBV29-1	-	CSVEVRRLYGYTF	TGCAGCGTTGAAGTCAGGCGTTTATATGGCTACACCTTC
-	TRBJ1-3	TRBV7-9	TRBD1	CASSSDRDGNTIYF	TGTGCCAGCAGCTCCGACAGGGATGGAAACACCATATATTTT
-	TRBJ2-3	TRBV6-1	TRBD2	CASTRAGGPTDTQYF	TGTGCCAGCACCAGAGCGGGGGGGCCAACAGATACGCAGTATTTT
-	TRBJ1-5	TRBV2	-	CASSEAFRVNQPQHF	TGTGCCAGCAGTGAAGCGTTCAGGGTTAATCAGCCCCAGCATTTT
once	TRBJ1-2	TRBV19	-	CASSWAFTNYGYTF	TGTGCCAGTAGTTGGGCGTTTACTAACTATGGCTACACCTTC
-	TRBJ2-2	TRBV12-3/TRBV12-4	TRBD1	CASSPGTGRGYTGELFF	TGTGCCAGCAGTCCCGGGACAGGAAGGGGCTACACCGGGGAGCTGTTTTTT